The 12 T cell receptor beta chains presented below share a single source sample, sequenced in a study of metastatic and nonmetastatic thyroid tumors. With MiXCR, TCRdb called clones anew from the PCR reads. In the table there are roughly 13,000 clones, about a quarter of which are singletons. Before thyroid surgery, none of the patients had received any treatment. Sample: blood. All receptors come from a female donor with papillary thyroid cancer or a benign thyroid nodule (not recorded which). Some clones in this sample may be carry-over from other donors' samples.

The genes are TRBV7-8 and TRBJ2-7; D is possibly TRBD2 (5 bases). The CDR3 has 12 residues. Germline assignment: CDR1 SGHVS and CDR2 FQNEAQ. V was trimmed by 4 bases and J by 6 bases, leaving 10 bases between them. The CDR3 coding sequence is TGTGCCAGCAGCTCGGACTCTAGCGAGCAGTACTTC. This codes for CASSSDSSEQYF.

The chain links TRBV20-1 to TRBJ2-5; D may be TRBD1 or TRBD2 (5 bases each). The CDR3 covers 13 residues. The V gene's germline CDR1 is DFQATT and CDR2 SNEGSKA (reference sequence). The ends were cut back, 6 bases at V and 5 bases at J, with 16 bases in the middle. Here the CDR3 reads CSAMGRWGETQYF. In DNA, the CDR3 is TGCAGTGCGATGGGGCGGTGGGGGGAGACCCAGTACTTC.

This clone has a count of ten or more. The rearrangement joins TRBV3-1 to TRBJ1-5; 12 bases agree with TRBD1. From germline, CDR1 is LGHDT and CDR2 YNNKEL (reference sequence). The length of the CDR3 is 19 residues. Germline trimming cut 4 bases from V and 0 bases from J; bases unmatched to any gene: 10. The CDR3 nucleotides read TGTGCCAGCAGCCTCCGGGACAGGGGGCCAAATTATAGCAATCAGCCCCAGCATTTT. Amino acid sequence: CASSLRDRGPNYSNQPQHF.

This clone occurred many times. V usage is TRBV2 and J usage is TRBJ2-4, with 7 bases that match TRBD1. Germline V gene sequence: CDR1 SNHLY, CDR2 FYNNEI. The V gene end was trimmed by 3 bases and the J gene end by 4 bases; junction bases not matched to a gene: 0. The CDR3 is 13 amino acids. CDR3 residues: CASSEDRKNIQYF. For the CDR3, the DNA is TGTGCCAGCAGTGAGGACAGGAAAAACATTCAGTACTTC.

V gene TRBV28 combines with J gene TRBJ1-2; no clear D gene. The V gene lost 2 bases and the J gene lost 4 bases, with 8 bases spanning the gap. Germline V gene data show CDR1 as MDHEN and CDR2 as SYDVKM. This CDR3 spans 13 amino acids. This CDR3 reads CASSLAESYGYTF. CDR3 nucleotides: TGTGCCAGCAGTTTAGCAGAAAGCTATGGCTACACCTTC.

A note on this clone: At one end the junction does not follow the germline gene, possibly because of a read error. The DNA for the CDR3 is TGTGCCAGCAGGAATGGCGTGCTCTACGATCAGTACTTC. This codes for CASRNGVLYDQYF. The rearrangement uses TRBV6-1 and TRBJ2-7; D is unresolved. From germline, CDR1 is MNHNS and CDR2 SASEGT. The CDR3 is 13 residues long.

The genes are TRBV28 and TRBJ2-6; D gene unclear. Per germline, CDR1 MDHEN and CDR2 SYDVKM. CDR3 length equals 13 residues. Trimming stripped 7 bases from V and 0 bases from J, with 4 bases between. CDR3 bases: TGTGCCAGCATAAGCTCTGGGGCCAACGTCCTGACTTTC. Protein: CASISSGANVLTF.

In DNA form, the CDR3 reads TGTGCCAGCAGCCACCTACACGGGGATTGGGAGACCCAGTACTTC. It encodes CASSHLHGDWETQYF. V usage is TRBV7-2 and J usage is TRBJ2-5, with a tentative D call TRBD2 (5 bases). The length of the CDR3 is 15 residues. Trimming took off 5 bases at V and 5 bases at J, with 18 bases between the two ends. Germline lookup yields CDR1 SGHTA and CDR2 FQGNSA.

In its sample, this clone is medium-sized. The rearrangement uses TRBV19 and TRBJ1-2; D is perhaps TRBD1 (5 bases). This CDR3 has 17 amino acids. Germline lookup yields CDR1 LNHDA and CDR2 SQIVND (reference sequence). The V gene lost 3 bases and the J gene lost 0 bases, with 17 bases spanning the gap. CDR3 coding DNA: TGTGCCAGTAGTATGGGGCCCCCGCTGGATGCTAACTATGGCTACACCTTC. It yields the protein CASSMGPPLDANYGYTF.

The chain joins TRBV15 to TRBJ2-2, with 12 bases fitting TRBD2. The CDR3 runs 19 residues. CDR1 is LNHNV and CDR2 is YYDKDF in the germline V gene (reference sequence). The ends lost 4 bases at V and 0 bases at J; junction bases unmatched: 9. The DNA of the CDR3 is TGTGCCACCAGCACCTCCCCCGGACTAGCGGGAACGAACACCGGGGAGCTGTTTTTT. It is translated as CATSTSPGLAGTNTGELFF.

This clone has ten or more counts. The V call is TRBV20-1, the J call TRBJ2-1; TRBD2 matches at 14 bases. V shed 3 bases and J 10 bases; nucleotides not matched to a gene: 14. The CDR3 runs to 17 residues. CDR1 DFQATT and CDR2 SNEGSKA come from the germline V gene (reference sequence). CDR3: CSASGLGLAGAPDEQFF. The CDR3 nucleotides are TGCAGTGCTAGTGGTTTGGGACTAGCGGGAGCCCCCGACGAGCAGTTCTTC.

At least ten counts were recorded for this clone. The same CDR3 can be traced to other DNA sequences in this sample. The chain links TRBV4-1 to TRBJ2-5; TRBD2 aligns across 7 bases. The junction had 10 bases not matched to a gene; V was cut back by 1 base and J by 2 bases. Germline V gene sequence: CDR1 MGHRA, CDR2 YSYEKL. The CDR3 contains 17 residues. The CDR3 loop is CASSQVPSGPLQETQYF. The CDR3 nucleotides are TGCGCCAGCAGCCAAGTTCCTAGCGGACCACTTCAAGAGACCCAGTACTTC.